This is a list of T cell receptor beta chains from one sample in a study of blood T cell repertoires in COVID-19. Clones were read by immunoSEQ multiplex PCR, and TCRdb kept only the in-frame ones, dropping some. The sample shows 50,000 to 55,000 clones, approximately 85% of them seen only once. The material sequenced was peripheral blood. The receptors derive from a man in his sixties with acute or convalescent COVID-19. Each CDR3 is given with its conserved first and last residue. D genes are given only for firm matches. Size tells how often a clone was seen (once, few, many) or the class of an expanded clone, and some rows leave it out.

j_gene | abundance | d_gene | v_gene | CDR3nt | CDR3aa
TRBJ1-6 | NA | NA | TRBV6-5 | TGTGCCAGCAGTTACAGGGGTGACTCCTATAATTCACCCCTCCACTTT | CASSYRGDSYNSPLHF
TRBJ1-1 | NA | TRBD1 | TRBV28 | TGTGCCAGCAGACGACAGGGCTTGAACACTGAAGCTTTCTTT | CASRRQGLNTEAFF
TRBJ2-6 | NA | TRBD1 | TRBV7-3 | TGTGCCAGCAGTCTGCTTGGACAGGGGGCGATTGGGGCCAACGTCCTGACTTTC | CASSLLGQGAIGANVLTF
TRBJ2-5 | NA | TRBD1 | TRBV24-1 | TGTGCCACCAGTGACCCGACAGGGGGAGAGACCCAGTACTTC | CATSDPTGGETQYF
TRBJ2-1 | NA | TRBD2 | TRBV28 | TGTGCCAGCAGTTGGGGACTAGCGGGATCTTACAATGAGCAGTTCTTC | CASSWGLAGSYNEQFF
TRBJ1-4 | NA | NA | TRBV7-9 | TGTGCCAGCAGCTTAGCAGGGGGACACAGTAATGAAAAACTGTTTTTT | CASSLAGGHSNEKLFF
TRBJ1-2 | NA | TRBD1 | TRBV6-6 | TGTGCCAGCAGTTACTCGGGACAGGGCGAAAGAGTCACCTTC | CASSYSGQGERVTF
TRBJ2-1 | NA | TRBD1 | TRBV24-1 | TGTGCCACCAGTGATGGACCTGACAGGGCTAAGTTCTTC | CATSDGPDRAKFF
TRBJ2-5 | NA | NA | TRBV3-1/TRBV3-2 | TGTGCCAGCAGCCGGGGCATGCTCCGGGTCCAAGCGAGGCTGGAGACCCAGTACTTC | CASSRGMLRVQARLETQYF
TRBJ1-2 | few | TRBD1 | TRBV6-5 | TGTGCCAGCAAACTAACCGGGACAGACTATGGCTACACCTTC | CASKLTGTDYGYTF
TRBJ2-2 | NA | NA | TRBV2 | TGTGCCAGCACGGGGGTGGCGAGGGACACCGGGGAGCTGTTTTTT | CASTGVARDTGELFF
TRBJ1-5 | NA | NA | TRBV3-1/TRBV3-2 | TGTGCCAGCAGCTCAATGGGGGGGGAGCCCCAGCATTTT | CASSSMGGEPQHF
TRBJ2-7 | NA | NA | TRBV19 | TGTGCCAGTTCCGGACAGAGTTTCTACGAGCAGTACTTC | CASSGQSFYEQYF
TRBJ2-7 | NA | NA | TRBV29-1 | TGCAGCGCCGCACCCGGGTTCAATTACGAGCAGTACTTC | CSAAPGFNYEQYF
TRBJ2-2 | NA | TRBD1 | TRBV7-3 | TGTGCCAGCAGCTTAGGGGACAGGAACACCGGGGAGCTGTTTTTT | CASSLGDRNTGELFF
TRBJ2-1 | NA | NA | TRBV27 | TGTGCCAGCAGTTTAAGGGACACGACTTACAATGAGCAGTTCTTC | CASSLRDTTYNEQFF
TRBJ1-5 | NA | TRBD1 | TRBV18 | TGTGCCAGCTCACCGAGGGGACAGGGGTATCGTCCCCAGCATTTT | CASSPRGQGYRPQHF
TRBJ2-5 | NA | TRBD2 | TRBV5-1 | TGCGCCAGCAGCTTGGGACTAGCAGGAGAGACCCAGTACTTC | CASSLGLAGETQYF
TRBJ2-6 | NA | TRBD1 | TRBV4-1 | TGCGCCAGCAGCCAAGGATCAGGGGGCTCTGGGGCCAACGTCCTGACTTTC | CASSQGSGGSGANVLTF
TRBJ1-4 | NA | NA | TRBV29-1 | TGCAGCGTTGATCCGGGGTTGGACGGCGAAAAACTGTTTTTT | CSVDPGLDGEKLFF
TRBJ2-7 | NA | NA | TRBV4-2 | TGTGCCAGCAGCCAACTTGGACTCCGCTACGAGCAGTACTTC | CASSQLGLRYEQYF
TRBJ2-7 | NA | NA | TRBV6-2/TRBV6-3 | TGTGCCAGCAGTTACCAACCTCAGGGGATCGGCGAGCAGTACTTC | CASSYQPQGIGEQYF
TRBJ2-5 | NA | TRBD2 | TRBV29-1 | TGCAGCGCGCGGGAGAACGAGGAGACCCAGTACTTC | CSARENEETQYF
TRBJ2-7 | NA | TRBD2 | TRBV6-1 | TGTGCCAGCAGAGAAAGATGGCGGGAGGGCCGGGCCTACGAGCAGTACTTC | CASRERWREGRAYEQYF
TRBJ2-7 | NA | NA | TRBV11-2 | TGTGCCAGCAGCATCCTCGGGGTCCCTACCTACGAGCAGTACTTC | CASSILGVPTYEQYF
TRBJ2-1 | NA | TRBD1 | TRBV9 | TGTGCCAGCAGCGCCCGGGACAGCACCTACAATGAGCAGTTCTTC | CASSARDSTYNEQFF
TRBJ2-1 | NA | NA | TRBV5-1 | TGCGCCAGCAGGACCTCTGGCGGGAACTCCTACAATGAGCAGTTCTTC | CASRTSGGNSYNEQFF
TRBJ2-7 | NA | NA | TRBV29-1 | TGCAGCGTTGGGAGAAATGGGGCCAGGGGAGAAACCTACGAGCAGTACTTC | CSVGRNGARGETYEQYF
TRBJ2-5 | few | NA | TRBV15 | TGTGCCACCAGCAGAGGGCAGGGTGGGACCCAGTACTTC | CATSRGQGGTQYF
TRBJ1-1 | NA | NA | TRBV6-5 | TGTGCCAGCAGTTACTCAGCGCGGGGGAACACTGAAGCTTTCTTT | CASSYSARGNTEAFF
TRBJ2-7 | few | TRBD1 | TRBV27 | TGTGCCAGCAGTTTACGACAGGGTTTTGACGAGCAGTACTTC | CASSLRQGFDEQYF
TRBJ2-1 | few | NA | TRBV7-2 | TGTGCCAGCAGCTTAACGGCAGGTTCCTACAATGAGCAGTTCTTC | CASSLTAGSYNEQFF
TRBJ2-1 | NA | TRBD2 | TRBV5-1 | TGCGCCAGCAGCTTGGGGGGACTAGCGGGAGGCCGTAGCGATGAGCAGTTCTTC | CASSLGGLAGGRSDEQFF
TRBJ1-1 | NA | NA | TRBV27 | TGTGCCAGCAGGGGGGCCCGTGAAGCTTTCTTT | CASRGAREAFF
TRBJ1-1 | NA | TRBD1 | TRBV5-1 | TGCGCCAGCAGCTGGCCGACAGGGCAGTTGAGCACTGAAGCTTTCTTT | CASSWPTGQLSTEAFF
TRBJ2-3 | NA | NA | TRBV29-1 | TGCAGCGTCCAAGGGACTGTGGATCGCACAGATACGCAGTATTTT | CSVQGTVDRTDTQYF
TRBJ2-7 | NA | NA | TRBV18 | TGTGCCAGCTCAAGGGAGGAGGGACCCTACGAGCAGTACTTC | CASSREEGPYEQYF
TRBJ1-3 | NA | TRBD1 | TRBV15 | TGTGCCACCAGCAGAGATAGGGACAGGTCCGGAAACACCATATATTTT | CATSRDRDRSGNTIYF
TRBJ2-1 | NA | NA | TRBV21-1 | TGTGCCAGCAGCAAAGCCTCCGGGAGGAGTCCGTACCATGAGCAGTTCTTC | CASSKASGRSPYHEQFF
TRBJ2-1 | NA | TRBD2 | TRBV3-1/TRBV3-2 | TGTGCCAGCAGCAAGAATACGGGACTAGAGGGCGAGCAGTTCTTC | CASSKNTGLEGEQFF
TRBJ1-4 | NA | NA | TRBV9 | TGTGCCAGCTCGGGCAGGGCCGGTGAAAAACTGTTTTTT | CASSGRAGEKLFF
TRBJ2-7 | NA | NA | TRBV5-1 | TGCGCCAGCAGAACCGGGACATACTCCTACGAGCAGTACTTC | CASRTGTYSYEQYF
TRBJ2-7 | NA | TRBD2 | TRBV5-1 | TGCGCCAGCAGCTTCCTTCCTAGCGGAGGTACCTACGAGCAGTACTTC | CASSFLPSGGTYEQYF
TRBJ1-1 | NA | TRBD1 | TRBV5-1 | TGCGCCAGCAGCTCGACAGGGGCGGACACTGAAGCTTTCTTT | CASSSTGADTEAFF
TRBJ1-2 | NA | TRBD1 | TRBV10-3 | TGTGCCACACAGGGGGCGCCGAATGGCTACACCTTC | CATQGAPNGYTF
TRBJ2-7 | NA | NA | TRBV5-1 | TGCGCCAGCAGCTTGGCCGGGGATGGCTCCTACGAGCAGTACTTC | CASSLAGDGSYEQYF
TRBJ2-5 | NA | NA | TRBV28 | TGTGCCAGCGGGAGGGGGGGCGCATTTGACGAGACCCAGTACTTC | CASGRGGAFDETQYF